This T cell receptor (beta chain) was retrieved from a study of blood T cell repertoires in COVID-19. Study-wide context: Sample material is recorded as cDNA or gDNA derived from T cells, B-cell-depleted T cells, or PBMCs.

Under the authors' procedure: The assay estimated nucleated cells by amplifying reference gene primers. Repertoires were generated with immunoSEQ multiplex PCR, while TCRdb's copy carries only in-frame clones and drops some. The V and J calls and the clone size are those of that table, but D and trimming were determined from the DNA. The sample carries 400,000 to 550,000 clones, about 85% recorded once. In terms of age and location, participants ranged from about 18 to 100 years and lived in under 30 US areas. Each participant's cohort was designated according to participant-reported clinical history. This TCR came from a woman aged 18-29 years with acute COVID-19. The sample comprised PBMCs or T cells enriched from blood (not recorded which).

The DNA of the CDR3 is TGTGCCGCGGACTCTGGAAACACCATATATTTT. The encoded protein is CAADSGNTIYF. The chain joins TRBV12-3 or TRBV12-4 to TRBJ1-3, with unresolved D. This CDR3 comprises 11 residues. Trimming removed 11 bases from V and 0 bases from J, with 5 bases in between.